The 26 T cell receptor beta chains below come from one sample, sequenced in a study of breast tumors, draining lymph nodes, adjacent tissues. TCRdb independently ran MiXCR on the multiplex PCR reads; one entry per CDR3 protein. The data hold approximately 190,000 distinct CDR3 sequences, with approximately 33% observed a single time. Axillary draining lymph nodes of breast cancer patients supplied the node samples. The sequenced sample consisted of axillary lymph node tissue. These receptors all stem from a female donor with breast cancer. Some clones in this sample may be carry-over from other donors' samples.

This clonotype was picked up one time. At one end the junction does not follow the germline gene, possibly because of a read error. This chain links TRBV12-3 or TRBV12-4 with TRBJ2-2, with D tentatively TRBD1 (6 bases). The CDR3 has 17 amino acids. The CDR3 protein is CASHRTVGAVGTGELSW. CDR3 DNA: TGTGCCAGCCATCGTACGGTGGGGGCGGTGGGCACCGGGGAGCTGTCTTGG.

This clonotype was detected many times. V is TRBV12-3 or TRBV12-4 and J is TRBJ1-2; a weak D match, TRBD1 (5 bases). The V gene lost 3 bases and the J gene lost 8 bases, with 13 bases spanning the gap. The CDR3 is 13 amino acids. CDR3 DNA: TGTGCCAGCAGTTTTTTTGGGGCGGAAGGCTACACCTTC. Translation gives CASSFFGAEGYTF.

This clonotype was found a few times. The V gene is TRBV19, the J gene TRBJ2-1; the D call may be TRBD1 or TRBD2 (8 bases each). The CDR3 spans 17 residues. CDR1 and CDR2 from the germline V gene are LNHDA and SQIVND (reference sequence). V lost 2 bases to trimming and J lost 11 bases, with 25 bases between them. The CDR3 DNA reads TGTGCCAGTAGTATAAGTTCGGGGGGGGGGACAGGCCCGCAGCAGTTCTTC. This gives the protein CASSISSGGGTGPQQFF.

The chain is built from TRBV20-1 and TRBJ1-2; 8 nucleotides align to TRBD1. The J segment lost 8 bases and the V segment lost 3 bases, leaving 8 bases of the junction unmatched. The CDR3 sequence is 13 residues long. CDR1 is DFQATT and CDR2 is SNEGSKA in the germline V gene (reference sequence). The CDR3 nucleotides are TGCAGTGCTAGTGGAGGGAGGACAGGGGGCTACACCTTC. It encodes CSASGGRTGGYTF.

V usage is TRBV28 and J usage is TRBJ1-5; D might be TRBD1 (5 bases). CDR1 and CDR2 (germline): MDHEN, SYDVKM. V lost 8 bases and J lost 4, with 12 bases in between. There are 13 residues in the CDR3. The CDR3 DNA reads TGTGCCAGCGGGGGGGTTGGAAATCAGCCCCAGCATTTT. Translated, it gives CASGGVGNQPQHF.

Details on this clonotype: Its ends do not fully match the called genes, so a read error is possible. The V gene is TRBV18, the J gene TRBJ2-7; 9 bases fit TRBD2. This CDR3 is 17 amino acids long. Germline-derived CDR1 and CDR2 are KGHSH and LQKENI. CDR3 residues: CTSSPRLAGGPPNEQYF. The CDR3 DNA reads TGTACCAGCTCACCAAGGCTTGCGGGGGGGCCACCCAACGAGCAGTACTTC.

This clonotype has ten or more counts. The gene calls are TRBV5-1 and TRBJ1-2; weak D call: TRBD1 (5 bases). Germline V gives CDR1 SGHRS, CDR2 YFSETQ. The CDR3 has 14 amino acids. V shed 5 bases and J shed 3 bases, with 14 bases lying between them. The CDR3 region is CASRYIDRDYGYTF. The CDR3 coding sequence is TGCGCCAGCAGATATATAGACAGAGACTATGGCTACACCTTC.

The table lists this clonotype with many counts. The chain recombines TRBV12-3 or TRBV12-4 with TRBJ1-5; 7 bases match TRBD1. V gave up 1 base and J gave up 2 bases; unmatched junction bases: 8. The CDR3 runs to 17 residues. The CDR3 is CASSLGTGRMGNQPQHF. CDR3 coding DNA: TGTGCCAGCAGTTTAGGGACAGGTAGAATGGGCAATCAGCCCCAGCATTTT.

This clonotype was observed at least ten times. The V gene is TRBV10-3, the J gene TRBJ2-1; the match to TRBD2 covers 14 bases. The V gene's germline CDR1 is ENHRY and CDR2 SYGVKD. V lost 8 bases, J lost 2 bases, and 11 bases stayed unmatched. This CDR3 is built from 18 residues. The CDR3 reads CAIAGGLAGEKTYNEQFF. The CDR3 DNA is TGTGCCATCGCGGGGGGACTAGCGGGAGAGAAGACCTACAATGAGCAGTTCTTC.

A note on this clonotype: A read error is possible here, since a much larger clone lies one base away. This sequence joins TRBV9 and TRBJ2-1, with D perhaps being TRBD1 or TRBD2 (6 bases each). The CDR3 extends over 14 amino acids. From germline, CDR1 is SGDLS and CDR2 YYNGEE. CDR3 DNA: TGTGCCAGCAGCCGGGGGCTATCCTACAATGAGCAGTCCTTC. Translated: CASSRGLSYNEQSF.

Ten or more counts support this clonotype. V gene TRBV12-3 or TRBV12-4 combines with J gene TRBJ2-2; perhaps TRBD2 as D (5 bases). Trimming took 6 bases from V and 4 from J, leaving 12 bases between them. This CDR3 has 14 amino acids. CDR3 loop: CASRWAGSTGELFF. The CDR3 nucleotides read TGTGCCAGCAGATGGGCGGGTTCCACCGGGGAGCTGTTTTTT.

This clonotype showed up many times. This chain joins TRBV20-1 and TRBJ2-1; 7 bases are shared with TRBD2. Germline CDR1 reads DFQATT; CDR2 reads SNEGSKA (reference sequence). The CDR3 totals 12 residues. The V segment lost 1 base and the J segment 8 bases; nucleotides outside the gene matches: 2. The CDR3 DNA reads as TGCAGTGCTAGAGGGGAGGGCTATGAGCAGTTCTTC. Translation: CSARGEGYEQFF.

This clonotype was counted many times. The chain carries TRBV13 and TRBJ2-3; D not resolved. Germline CDR1 and CDR2: PRHDT and FYEKMQ (reference sequence). The V and J ends lost 2 bases and 0 bases respectively, with 9 bases between them. There are 15 residues in the CDR3. For the CDR3, the DNA is TGTGCCAGCAGCTTACAGGATTATAGCACAGATACGCAGTATTTT. Amino acid sequence: CASSLQDYSTDTQYF.

The chain links TRBV7-8 to TRBJ1-1; D is possibly TRBD1 (5 bases). This CDR3 has 14 amino acids. Per the germline V gene, CDR1 is SGHVS and CDR2 is FQNEAQ. V dropped 3 bases and J dropped 8 bases, with 16 bases sitting between them. CDR3 sequence: CASSFWALRDEAFF. The CDR3 coding sequence is TGTGCCAGCAGCTTTTGGGCCCTTCGGGACGAAGCTTTCTTT.

This clonotype has at least ten counts. The chain employs TRBV6-2 or TRBV6-3 and TRBJ1-2; tentatively, D is TRBD1 (6 bases). Germline lookup yields CDR1 MNHEY and CDR2 SVGEGT. The V end lost 5 bases, the J end lost 8 bases, and 15 bases lay between the germline ends. The CDR3 has 13 residues. CDR3: CASSDPGVGGYTF. The CDR3 DNA sequence: TGTGCCAGCAGTGATCCAGGGGTTGGCGGCTACACCTTC.

This clonotype was seen repeatedly, ten times or more. V is TRBV19 and J is TRBJ2-3; possibly TRBD2 for D (5 bases). This CDR3 spans 14 amino acids. Germline assignment: CDR1 LNHDA and CDR2 SQIVND (reference sequence). The V end was cut by 3 bases, the J end by 3 bases, with 10 bases between. Here the CDR3 reads CASSIRTGTDTQYF. CDR3 nucleotide sequence: TGTGCCAGTAGTATTCGTACGGGAACAGATACGCAGTATTTT.

This clonotype appeared many times. The rearrangement uses TRBV20-1 and TRBJ2-1; 13 bases line up with TRBD2. The germline gives CDR1 DFQATT, CDR2 SNEGSKA (reference sequence). J gave up 1 base and V 6 bases, and 9 bases lay outside the gene matches. This CDR3 contains 17 residues. The CDR3 loop is CSAPDRGLAGSYNEQFF. Written as DNA, the CDR3 is TGCAGTGCCCCAGATAGGGGACTAGCGGGGTCCTACAATGAGCAGTTCTTC.

This clonotype was counted at least ten times. The CDR3, as DNA: TGTGCCAGCACCCCAGGGGGACTACAGACAGATACGCAGTATTTT. Residues: CASTPGGLQTDTQYF. The chain recombines TRBV5-4 with TRBJ2-3; D is perhaps TRBD1 or TRBD2 (7 bases each). Germline-derived CDR1 and CDR2 are SGHNT and YYREEE (reference sequence). The CDR3 consists of 15 residues. The V end was cut by 6 bases, the J end by 3 bases, with 17 bases between.

In its sample, this clonotype was seen many times. The gene calls are TRBV6-5 and TRBJ1-6, with D perhaps TRBD1 (6 bases). The CDR3 runs to 15 residues. Trimming pared 0 bases from V and 5 bases from J, leaving 8 bases between. The germline V gene has CDR1 MNHEY and CDR2 SVGAGI. CDR3 sequence: CASSYSNRDNSPLHF. The CDR3 DNA sequence: TGTGCCAGCAGTTACTCCAACAGGGATAATTCACCCCTCCACTTT.

This clonotype was found many times. CDR3 in amino acids: CASSLAQRADTQYF. The CDR3 DNA follows: TGTGCCAGCAGCTTGGCCCAAAGGGCAGATACGCAGTATTTT. J is TRBJ2-3 and V is TRBV7-9; D unresolved. In germline, CDR1 is SEHNR, CDR2 FQNEAQ (reference sequence). Trimming took off 3 bases at V and 4 bases at J, with 11 bases between the two ends. The CDR3 contains 14 residues. The variable domain in full, completed from reference TRBV7-9 and TRBJ2-3, reads DTGVSQNPRHKITKRGQNVTFRCDPISEHNRLYWYRQTLGQGPEFLTYFQNEAQLEKSRLLSDRFSAERPKGSFSTLEIQRTEQGDSAMYLCASSLAQRADTQYFGPGTRLTVL.

This clonotype was seen more than once but under ten times. The chain uses TRBV3-1 and TRBJ2-3; weak D call: TRBD2 (5 bases). CDR3 length: 14 amino acids. Germline CDR1 is LGHDT and CDR2 is YNNKEL (reference sequence). Trimming left V 7 bases short and J 4 bases short, with 15 bases between. In DNA form, the CDR3 reads TGTGCCAGCACCGCGGCGACGCGGGCAGATACGCAGTATTTT. This sequence encodes CASTAATRADTQYF.

There are a few counts of this clonotype. The chain links TRBV12-3 or TRBV12-4 to TRBJ1-1, with TRBD1 matching 7 bases. The J segment lost 0 bases and the V segment lost 11 bases, leaving 6 bases of the junction unmatched. The CDR3 length is 13 residues. CDR3 DNA: TGTGCCGTCACCGGGACAGTGAACACTGAAGCTTTCTTT. Amino acid sequence: CAVTGTVNTEAFF.

This clonotype occurred many times. This chain links TRBV6-6 with TRBJ1-4; the D gene is possibly TRBD1 (6 bases). The CDR3 consists of 16 residues. Trimming took 6 bases from V and 8 from J, leaving 22 bases between them. Per germline, CDR1 MNHNY and CDR2 SVGAGI (reference sequence). The CDR3 DNA reads as TGTGCCAGCAGCCCTAGGTCTGTGGGGGGCTCAGAAAAACTGTTTTTT. Translation gives CASSPRSVGGSEKLFF.

This clonotype came up once. The chain is built from TRBV5-4 and TRBJ2-6; TRBD2 might be the D (5 bases). V lost 10 bases and J 0 bases, leaving 17 bases between the germline ends. Germline V gene sequence: CDR1 SGHNT, CDR2 YYREEE (reference sequence). The CDR3 consists of 16 residues. CDR3: CACTSGSLSGANVLTF. Written as DNA, the CDR3 is TGTGCCTGCACCTCGGGGTCCCTCTCTGGGGCCAACGTCCTGACTTTC.

Many counts were recorded for this clonotype. The chain uses TRBV7-9 and TRBJ2-1; TRBD1 aligns across 8 bases. The length of the CDR3 is 17 residues. Germline V gene data show CDR1 as SEHNR and CDR2 as FQNEAQ (reference sequence). Trimming took 4 bases from V and 2 from J; bases not matched to a gene: 10. This CDR3 reads CASSSLLGQGPYNEQFF. CDR3 DNA: TGTGCCAGCAGCTCCTTGCTCGGACAGGGTCCCTACAATGAGCAGTTCTTC. Together with reference TRBV7-9 and TRBJ2-1, the CDR3 gives the full variable domain: DTGVSQNPRHKITKRGQNVTFRCDPISEHNRLYWYRQTLGQGPEFLTYFQNEAQLEKSRLLSDRFSAERPKGSFSTLEIQRTEQGDSAMYLCASSSLLGQGPYNEQFFGPGTRLTVL.

Ten or more counts support this clonotype. This chain connects TRBV3-1 to TRBJ2-1; D is ambiguous. The germline V and J ends were trimmed by 4 bases and 6 bases, with 4 bases remaining between them. In germline, CDR1 is LGHDT, CDR2 YNNKEL (reference sequence). This CDR3 is 11 amino acids long. CDR3 DNA: TGTGCCAGCAGCCGTCTCAATGAGCAGTTCTTC. It translates to CASSRLNEQFF.